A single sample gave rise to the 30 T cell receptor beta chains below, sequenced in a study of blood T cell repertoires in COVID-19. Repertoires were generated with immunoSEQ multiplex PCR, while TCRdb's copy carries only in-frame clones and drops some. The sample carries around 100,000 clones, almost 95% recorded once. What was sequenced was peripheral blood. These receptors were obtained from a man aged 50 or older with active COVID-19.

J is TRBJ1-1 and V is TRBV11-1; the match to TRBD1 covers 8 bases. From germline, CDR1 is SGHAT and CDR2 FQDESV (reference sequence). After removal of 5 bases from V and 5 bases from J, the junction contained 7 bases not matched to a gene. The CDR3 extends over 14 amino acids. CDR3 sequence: CASSKDRGKTEAFF. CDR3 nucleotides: TGTGCCAGCAGCAAAGACAGGGGTAAGACTGAAGCTTTCTTT. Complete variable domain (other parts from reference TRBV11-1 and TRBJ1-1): EAEVAQSPRYKITEKSQAVAFWCDPISGHATLYWYRQILGQGPELLVQFQDESVVDDSQLPKDRFSAERLKGVDSTLKIQPAELGDSAMYLCASSKDRGKTEAFFGQGTRLTVV.

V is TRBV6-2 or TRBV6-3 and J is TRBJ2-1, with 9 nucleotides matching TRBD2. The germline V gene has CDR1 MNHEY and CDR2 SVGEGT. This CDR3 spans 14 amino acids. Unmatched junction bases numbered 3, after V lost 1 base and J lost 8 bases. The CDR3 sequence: CASSYLGLADEQFF. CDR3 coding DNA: TGTGCCAGCAGTTACTTGGGACTAGCTGATGAGCAGTTCTTC.

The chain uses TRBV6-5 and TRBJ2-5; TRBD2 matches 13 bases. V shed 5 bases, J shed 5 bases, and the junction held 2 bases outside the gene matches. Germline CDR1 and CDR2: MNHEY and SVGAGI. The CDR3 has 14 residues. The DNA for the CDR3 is TGTGCCAGCAGTCCGACTAGCGGGGGGGAGACCCAGTACTTC. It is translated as CASSPTSGGETQYF.

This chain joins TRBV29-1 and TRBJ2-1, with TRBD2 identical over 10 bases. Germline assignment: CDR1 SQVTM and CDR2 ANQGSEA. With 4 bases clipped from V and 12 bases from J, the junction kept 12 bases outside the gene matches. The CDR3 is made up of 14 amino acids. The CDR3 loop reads CSVGPSGRAGGQFF. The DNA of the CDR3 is TGCAGCGTTGGTCCCAGCGGGAGGGCCGGGGGGCAGTTCTTC.

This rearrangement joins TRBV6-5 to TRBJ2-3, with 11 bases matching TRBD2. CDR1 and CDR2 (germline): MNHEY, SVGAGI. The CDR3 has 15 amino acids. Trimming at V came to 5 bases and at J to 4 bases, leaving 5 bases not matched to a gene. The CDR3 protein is CASSLTSGTPDTQYF. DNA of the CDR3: TGTGCCAGCAGTCTGACTAGCGGGACCCCAGATACGCAGTATTTT.

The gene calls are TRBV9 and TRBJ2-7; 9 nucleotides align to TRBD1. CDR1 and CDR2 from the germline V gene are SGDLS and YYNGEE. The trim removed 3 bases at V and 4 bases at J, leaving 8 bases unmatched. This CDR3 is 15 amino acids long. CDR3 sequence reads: CASSAGTGTEYEQYF. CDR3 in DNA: TGTGCCAGCAGCGCCGGGACAGGGACGGAATACGAGCAGTACTTC.

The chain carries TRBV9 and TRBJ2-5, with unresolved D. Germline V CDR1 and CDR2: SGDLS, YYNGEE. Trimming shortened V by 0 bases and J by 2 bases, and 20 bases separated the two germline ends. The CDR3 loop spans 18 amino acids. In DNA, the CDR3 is TGTGCCAGCAGCGTAGTTCTGTTCCTACTTAGCAGTCAAGAGACCCAGTACTTC. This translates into CASSVVLFLLSSQETQYF. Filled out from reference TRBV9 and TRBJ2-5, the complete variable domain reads DSGVTQTPKHLITATGQRVTLRCSPRSGDLSVYWYQQSLDQGLQFLIQYYNGEERAKGNILERFSAQQFPDLHSELNLSSLELGDSALYFCASSVVLFLLSSQETQYFGPGTRLLVL.

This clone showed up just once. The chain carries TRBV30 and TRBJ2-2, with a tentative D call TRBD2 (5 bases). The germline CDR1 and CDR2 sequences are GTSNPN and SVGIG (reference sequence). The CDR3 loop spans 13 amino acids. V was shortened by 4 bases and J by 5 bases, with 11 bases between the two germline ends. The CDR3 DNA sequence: TGTGCCTGGAAAATGCTAGCAACCGGGGAGCTGTTTTTT. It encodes CAWKMLATGELFF.

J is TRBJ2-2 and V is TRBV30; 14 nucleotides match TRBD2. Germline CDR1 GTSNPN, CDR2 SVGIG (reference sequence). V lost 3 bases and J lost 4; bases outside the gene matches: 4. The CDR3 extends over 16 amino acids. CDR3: CAWRGLAGALTGELFF. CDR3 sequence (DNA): TGTGCCTGGAGGGGACTAGCGGGGGCTCTCACCGGGGAGCTGTTTTTT.

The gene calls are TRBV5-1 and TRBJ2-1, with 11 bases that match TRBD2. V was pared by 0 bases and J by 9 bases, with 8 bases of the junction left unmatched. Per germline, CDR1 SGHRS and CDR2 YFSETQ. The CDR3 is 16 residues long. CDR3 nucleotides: TGCGCCAGCAGCTTGGCCGGGACTAGCGGATCTCTTGAGCAGTTCTTC. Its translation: CASSLAGTSGSLEQFF.

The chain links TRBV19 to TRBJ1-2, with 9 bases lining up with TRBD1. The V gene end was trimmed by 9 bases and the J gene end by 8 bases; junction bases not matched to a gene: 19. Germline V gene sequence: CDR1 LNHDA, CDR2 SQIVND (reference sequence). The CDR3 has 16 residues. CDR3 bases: TGTGCCAGCACGATCGTGTCGGGACAGGGTGGAGGAGGCTACACCTTC. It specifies CASTIVSGQGGGGYTF.

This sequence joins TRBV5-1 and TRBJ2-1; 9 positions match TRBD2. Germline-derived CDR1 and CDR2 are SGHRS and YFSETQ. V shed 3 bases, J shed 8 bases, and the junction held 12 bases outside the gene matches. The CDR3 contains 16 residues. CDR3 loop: CASSSQLAGGTDEQFF. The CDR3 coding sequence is TGCGCCAGCAGCTCGCAACTAGCGGGCGGGACGGATGAGCAGTTCTTC. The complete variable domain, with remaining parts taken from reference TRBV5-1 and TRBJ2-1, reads KAGVTQTPRYLIKTRGQQVTLSCSPISGHRSVSWYQQTPGQGLQFLFEYFSETQRNKGNFPGRFSGRQFSNSRSEMNVSTLELGDSALYLCASSSQLAGGTDEQFFGPGTRLTVL.

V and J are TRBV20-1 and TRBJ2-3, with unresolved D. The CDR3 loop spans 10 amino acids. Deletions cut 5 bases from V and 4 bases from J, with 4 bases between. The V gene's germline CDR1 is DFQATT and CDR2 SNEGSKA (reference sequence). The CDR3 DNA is TGCAGTGCTTCCTCAGATACGCAGTATTTT. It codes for CSASSDTQYF.

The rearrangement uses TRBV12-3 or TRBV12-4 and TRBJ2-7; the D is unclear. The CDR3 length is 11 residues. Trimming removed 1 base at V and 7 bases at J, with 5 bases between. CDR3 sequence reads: CASSLDREQYF. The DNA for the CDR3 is TGTGCCAGCAGTTTAGACCGGGAGCAGTACTTC.

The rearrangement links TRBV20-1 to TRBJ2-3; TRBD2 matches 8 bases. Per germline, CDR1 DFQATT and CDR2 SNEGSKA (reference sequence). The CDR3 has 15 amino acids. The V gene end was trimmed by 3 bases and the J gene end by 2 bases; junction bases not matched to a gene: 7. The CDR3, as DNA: TGCAGTGCTAGTAGAGGACTAGCAGACACAGATACGCAGTATTTT. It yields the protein CSASRGLADTDTQYF.

Here the CDR3 reads CASSFPTGGSYEQYF. In DNA form, the CDR3 reads TGCGCCAGCAGCTTTCCGACAGGGGGTAGTTACGAGCAGTACTTC. The V gene is TRBV10-1, the J gene TRBJ2-7; 9 bases agree with TRBD1. CDR1 is WNHNN and CDR2 is SYGVQD in the germline V gene (reference sequence). The CDR3 is 15 residues long. J lost 4 bases, V lost 6 bases, and 10 bases had no gene match.

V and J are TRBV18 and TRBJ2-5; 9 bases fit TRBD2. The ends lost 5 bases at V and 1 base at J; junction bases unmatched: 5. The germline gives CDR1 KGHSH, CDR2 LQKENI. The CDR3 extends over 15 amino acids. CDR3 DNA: TGTGCCAGCTCAGGGCTAGCGGGATCCCAAGAGACCCAGTACTTC. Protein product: CASSGLAGSQETQYF.

The CDR3 nucleotides read TGTGCCAGCAGTCCCTTCAGGGGGACCCAGTACTTC. This encodes CASSPFRGTQYF. The chain links TRBV6-5 to TRBJ2-5, with TRBD1 as a possible D gene (6 bases). The CDR3 is 12 amino acids. CDR1 is MNHEY and CDR2 is SVGAGI in the germline V gene. V gave up 5 bases and J gave up 7 bases, with 11 bases separating them.

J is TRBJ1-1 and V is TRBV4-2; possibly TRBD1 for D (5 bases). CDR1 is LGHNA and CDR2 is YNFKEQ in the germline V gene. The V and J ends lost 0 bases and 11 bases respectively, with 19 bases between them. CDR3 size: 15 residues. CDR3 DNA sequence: TGTGCCAGCAGCCAAGATGGAACTCTAGGGGCTACGGCTTTCTTT. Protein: CASSQDGTLGATAFF.

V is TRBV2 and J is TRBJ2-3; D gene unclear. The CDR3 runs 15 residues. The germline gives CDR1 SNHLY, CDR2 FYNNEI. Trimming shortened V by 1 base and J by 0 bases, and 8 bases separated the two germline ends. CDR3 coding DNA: TGTGCCAGCAGTGAAGGTTTCAGGAGCACAGATACGCAGTATTTT. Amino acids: CASSEGFRSTDTQYF.

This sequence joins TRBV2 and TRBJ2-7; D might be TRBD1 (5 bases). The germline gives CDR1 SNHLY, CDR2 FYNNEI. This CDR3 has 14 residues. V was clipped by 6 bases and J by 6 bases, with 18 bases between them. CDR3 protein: CASRIDSRTFEQYF. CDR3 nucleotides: TGTGCCAGCAGGATTGACAGTAGGACCTTCGAGCAGTACTTC.

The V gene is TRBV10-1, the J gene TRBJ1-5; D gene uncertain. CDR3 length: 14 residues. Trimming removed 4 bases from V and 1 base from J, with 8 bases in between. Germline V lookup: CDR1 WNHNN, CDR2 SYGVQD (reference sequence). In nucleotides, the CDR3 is TGCGCCAGCAGTGTGCAAAGCAGCAATCAGCCCCAGCATTTT. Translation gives CASSVQSSNQPQHF.

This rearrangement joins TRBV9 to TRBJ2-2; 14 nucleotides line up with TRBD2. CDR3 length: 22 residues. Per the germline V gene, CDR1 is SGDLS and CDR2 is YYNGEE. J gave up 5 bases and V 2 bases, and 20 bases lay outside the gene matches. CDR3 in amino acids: CASSVGVATGLAGVGRTGELFF. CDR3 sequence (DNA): TGTGCCAGCAGCGTCGGGGTCGCGACGGGACTAGCGGGGGTCGGTAGAACCGGGGAGCTGTTTTTT.

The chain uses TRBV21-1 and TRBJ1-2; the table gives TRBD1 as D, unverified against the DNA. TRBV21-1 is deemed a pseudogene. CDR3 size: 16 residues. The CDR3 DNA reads TGTGCCAGCAGCAAGGGAACAGGAGCAGTAATCTATGGCTACACCTTC. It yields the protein CASSKGTGAVIYGYTF.

The DNA for the CDR3 is TGTGCCAGCAGTTACGGACAGGGGGGGATACATAATTCACCCCTCCACTTT. Protein: CASSYGQGGIHNSPLHF. V is TRBV7-9 and J is TRBJ1-6; 10 bases match TRBD1. The CDR3 loop spans 17 amino acids. Germline V gene sequence: CDR1 SEHNR, CDR2 FQNEAQ (reference sequence). The trim removed 6 bases at V and 5 bases at J, leaving 10 bases unmatched.

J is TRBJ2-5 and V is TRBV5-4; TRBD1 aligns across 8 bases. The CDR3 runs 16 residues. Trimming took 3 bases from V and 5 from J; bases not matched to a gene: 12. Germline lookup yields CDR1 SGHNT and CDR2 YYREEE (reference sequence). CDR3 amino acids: CASSSNRGARIETQYF. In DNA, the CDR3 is TGTGCCAGCAGCTCAAACAGGGGGGCGAGGATTGAGACCCAGTACTTC.

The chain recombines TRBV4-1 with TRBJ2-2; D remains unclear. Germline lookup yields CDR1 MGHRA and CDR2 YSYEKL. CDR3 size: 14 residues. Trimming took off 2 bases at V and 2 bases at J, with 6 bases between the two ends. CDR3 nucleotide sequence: TGCGCCAGCAGCCAACCTAAAAACACCGGGGAGCTGTTTTTT. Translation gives CASSQPKNTGELFF.

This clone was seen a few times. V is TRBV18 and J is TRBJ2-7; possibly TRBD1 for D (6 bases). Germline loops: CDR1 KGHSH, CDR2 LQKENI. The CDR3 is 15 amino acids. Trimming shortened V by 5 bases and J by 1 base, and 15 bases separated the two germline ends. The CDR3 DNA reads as TGTGCCAGCTCATCACGACAGGTGACTTCCTACGAGCAGTACTTC. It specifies CASSSRQVTSYEQYF.

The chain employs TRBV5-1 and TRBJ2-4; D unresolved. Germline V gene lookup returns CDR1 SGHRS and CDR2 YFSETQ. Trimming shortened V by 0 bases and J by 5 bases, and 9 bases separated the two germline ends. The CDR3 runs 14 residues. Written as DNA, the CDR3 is TGCGCCAGCAGCTTGGAGCCAACGGAAAACATTCAGTACTTC. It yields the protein CASSLEPTENIQYF.

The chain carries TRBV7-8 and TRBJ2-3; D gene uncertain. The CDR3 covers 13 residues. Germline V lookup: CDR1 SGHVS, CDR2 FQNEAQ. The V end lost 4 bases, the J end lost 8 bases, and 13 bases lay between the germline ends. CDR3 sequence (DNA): TGTGCCAGCAGCTCGGCCGCTAGTGGTACGCAGTATTTT. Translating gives CASSSAASGTQYF.